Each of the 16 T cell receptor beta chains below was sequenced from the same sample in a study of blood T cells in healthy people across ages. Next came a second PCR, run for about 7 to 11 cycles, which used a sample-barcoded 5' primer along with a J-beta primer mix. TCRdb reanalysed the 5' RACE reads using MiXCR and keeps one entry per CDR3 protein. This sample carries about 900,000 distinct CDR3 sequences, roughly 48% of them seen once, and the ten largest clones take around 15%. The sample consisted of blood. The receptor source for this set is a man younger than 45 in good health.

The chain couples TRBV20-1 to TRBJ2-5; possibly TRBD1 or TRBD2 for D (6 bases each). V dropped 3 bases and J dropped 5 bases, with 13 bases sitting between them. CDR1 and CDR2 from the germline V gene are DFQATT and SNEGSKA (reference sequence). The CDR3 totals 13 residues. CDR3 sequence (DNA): TGCAGTGCTAGTATCGGGGGCCGGGAGACCCAGTACTTC. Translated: CSASIGGRETQYF.

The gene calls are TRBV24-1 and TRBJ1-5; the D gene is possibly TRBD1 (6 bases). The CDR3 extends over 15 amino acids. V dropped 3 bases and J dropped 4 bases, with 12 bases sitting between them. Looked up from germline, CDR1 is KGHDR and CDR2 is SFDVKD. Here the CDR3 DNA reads TGTGCCACCAGTGATCCGGGGGCAGGGAATCAGCCCCAGCATTTT. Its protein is CATSDPGAGNQPQHF.

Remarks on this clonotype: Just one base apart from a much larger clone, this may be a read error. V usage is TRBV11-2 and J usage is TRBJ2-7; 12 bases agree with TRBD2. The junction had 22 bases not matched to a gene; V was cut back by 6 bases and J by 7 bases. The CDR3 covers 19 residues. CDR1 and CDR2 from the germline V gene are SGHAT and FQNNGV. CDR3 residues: CASRSPGLAGRLRYNEQYF. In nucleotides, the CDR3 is TGTGCCAGCAGGTCACCCGGACTAGCGGGGCGTCTAAGATACAATGAGCAGTACTTC.

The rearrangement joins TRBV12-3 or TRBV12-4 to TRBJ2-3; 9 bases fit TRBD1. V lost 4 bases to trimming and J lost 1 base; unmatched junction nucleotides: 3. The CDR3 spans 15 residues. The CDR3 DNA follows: TGTGCCAGCAGTTACGGGGACAGGGGCACAGATACGCAGTATTTT. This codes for CASSYGDRGTDTQYF.

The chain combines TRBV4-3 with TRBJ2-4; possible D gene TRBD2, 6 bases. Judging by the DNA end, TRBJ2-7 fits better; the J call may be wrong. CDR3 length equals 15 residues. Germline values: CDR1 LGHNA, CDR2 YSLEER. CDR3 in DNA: TGCGCCAGCAGCCAAGATCTAGGAGGGGCCTACGAGCAGTACTTC. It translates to CASSQDLGGAYEQYF.

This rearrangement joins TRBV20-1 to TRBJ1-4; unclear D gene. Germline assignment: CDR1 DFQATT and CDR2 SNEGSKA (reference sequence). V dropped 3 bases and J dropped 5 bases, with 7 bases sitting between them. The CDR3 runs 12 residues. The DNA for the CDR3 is TGCAGTGCTAGCCGGAAGAATGAAAAACTGTTTTTT. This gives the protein CSASRKNEKLFF.

The CDR3 sequence: CASGGQMGYEQYF. CDR3 nucleotides: TGTGCCAGCGGTGGGCAGATGGGGTACGAGCAGTACTTC. V is TRBV28 and J is TRBJ2-1; D uncertain. TRBJ2-7 explains the end of the DNA better; the J call may be wrong. CDR1 MDHEN and CDR2 SYDVKM come from the germline V gene. CDR3 size: 13 residues.

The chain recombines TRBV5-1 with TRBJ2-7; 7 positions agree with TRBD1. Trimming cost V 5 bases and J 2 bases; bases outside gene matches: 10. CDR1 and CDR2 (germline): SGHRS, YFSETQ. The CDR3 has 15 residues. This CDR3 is CASSWDSTPTYEQYF. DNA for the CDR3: TGCGCCAGCAGTTGGGACAGCACTCCTACCTACGAGCAGTACTTC.

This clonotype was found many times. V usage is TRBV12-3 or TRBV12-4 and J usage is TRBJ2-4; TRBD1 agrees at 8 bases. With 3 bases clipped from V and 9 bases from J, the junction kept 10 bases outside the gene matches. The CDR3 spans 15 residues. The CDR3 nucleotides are TGTGCCAGCAGTTTCCGGACAGGGAGGCTCGGCATTCAGTACTTC. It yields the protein CASSFRTGRLGIQYF.

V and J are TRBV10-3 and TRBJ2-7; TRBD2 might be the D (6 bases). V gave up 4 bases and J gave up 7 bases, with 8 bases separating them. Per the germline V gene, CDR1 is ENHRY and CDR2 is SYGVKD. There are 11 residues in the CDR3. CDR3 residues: CAISGGGEQYV. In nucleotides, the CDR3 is TGTGCCATCAGTGGTGGGGGGGAGCAGTACGTC.

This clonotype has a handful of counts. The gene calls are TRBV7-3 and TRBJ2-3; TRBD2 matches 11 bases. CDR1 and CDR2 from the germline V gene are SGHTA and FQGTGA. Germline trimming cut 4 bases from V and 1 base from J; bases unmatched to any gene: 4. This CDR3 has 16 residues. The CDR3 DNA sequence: TGTGCCAGCAGCTCAGGACTAGCGGGTCGCACAGATACGCAGTATTTT. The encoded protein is CASSSGLAGRTDTQYF. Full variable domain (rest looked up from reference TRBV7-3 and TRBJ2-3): GAGVSQTPSNKVTEKGKYVELRCDPISGHTALYWYRQSLGQGPEFLIYFQGTGAADDSGLPNDRFFAVRPEGSVSTLKIQRTERGDSAVYLCASSSGLAGRTDTQYFGPGTRLTVL.

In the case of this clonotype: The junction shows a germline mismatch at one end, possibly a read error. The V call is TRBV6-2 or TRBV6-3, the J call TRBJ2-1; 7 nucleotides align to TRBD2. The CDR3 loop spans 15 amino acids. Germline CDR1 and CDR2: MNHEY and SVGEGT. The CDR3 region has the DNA TGTACCAGCAGCCCCCTGGGGGGGGGACGAAATGAGCAGTTCTTC. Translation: CTSSPLGGGRNEQFF.

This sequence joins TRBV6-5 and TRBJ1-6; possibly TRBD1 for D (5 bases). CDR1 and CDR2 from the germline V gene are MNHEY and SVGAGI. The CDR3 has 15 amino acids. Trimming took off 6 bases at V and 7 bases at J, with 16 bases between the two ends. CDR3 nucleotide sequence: TGTGCCAGCAGCCCAACGGGGGGAGGCAATTCACCCCTCCACTTT. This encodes CASSPTGGGNSPLHF.

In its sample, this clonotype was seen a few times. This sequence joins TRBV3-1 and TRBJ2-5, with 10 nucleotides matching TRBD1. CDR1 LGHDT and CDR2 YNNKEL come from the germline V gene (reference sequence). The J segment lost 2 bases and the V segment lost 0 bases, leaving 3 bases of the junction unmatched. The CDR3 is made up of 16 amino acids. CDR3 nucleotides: TGTGCCAGCAGCCAAGATTGGGACAGGGGACAAGAGACCCAGTACTTC. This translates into CASSQDWDRGQETQYF.

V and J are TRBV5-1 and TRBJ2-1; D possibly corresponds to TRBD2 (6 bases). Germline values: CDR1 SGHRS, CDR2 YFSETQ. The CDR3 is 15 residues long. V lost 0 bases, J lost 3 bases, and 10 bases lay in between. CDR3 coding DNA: TGCGCCAGCAGCTTGGGCGGGGAGTTCTACAATGAGCAGTTCTTC. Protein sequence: CASSLGGEFYNEQFF.

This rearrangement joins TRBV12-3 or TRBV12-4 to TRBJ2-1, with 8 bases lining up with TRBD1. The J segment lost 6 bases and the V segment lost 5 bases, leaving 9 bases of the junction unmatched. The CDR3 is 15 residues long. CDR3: CASSPRQGQGNEQFF. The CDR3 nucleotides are TGTGCCAGCAGTCCACGACAGGGGCAGGGCAATGAGCAGTTCTTC.